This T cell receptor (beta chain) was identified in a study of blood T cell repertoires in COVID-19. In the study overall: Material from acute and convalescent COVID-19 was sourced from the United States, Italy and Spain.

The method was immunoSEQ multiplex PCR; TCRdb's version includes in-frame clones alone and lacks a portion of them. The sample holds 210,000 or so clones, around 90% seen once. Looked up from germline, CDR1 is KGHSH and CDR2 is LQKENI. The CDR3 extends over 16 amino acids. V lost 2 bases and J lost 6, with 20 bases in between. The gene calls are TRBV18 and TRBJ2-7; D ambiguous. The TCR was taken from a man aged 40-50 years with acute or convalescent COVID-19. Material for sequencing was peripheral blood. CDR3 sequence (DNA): TGTGCCAGCTCACCATTTGGAACAGCCTATAACGGCGAGCAGTACTTC. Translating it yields CASSPFGTAYNGEQYF.